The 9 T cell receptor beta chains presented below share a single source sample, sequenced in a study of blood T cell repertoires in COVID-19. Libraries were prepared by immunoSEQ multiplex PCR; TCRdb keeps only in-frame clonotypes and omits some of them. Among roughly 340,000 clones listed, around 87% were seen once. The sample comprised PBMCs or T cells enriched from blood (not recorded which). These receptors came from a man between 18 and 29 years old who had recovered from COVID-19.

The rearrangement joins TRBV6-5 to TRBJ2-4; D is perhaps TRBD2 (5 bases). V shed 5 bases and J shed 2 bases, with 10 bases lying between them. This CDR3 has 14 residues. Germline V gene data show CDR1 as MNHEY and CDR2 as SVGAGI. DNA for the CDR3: TGTGCCAGCAGTCCCCGGGGTCCCAAAAACATTCAGTACTTC. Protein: CASSPRGPKNIQYF.

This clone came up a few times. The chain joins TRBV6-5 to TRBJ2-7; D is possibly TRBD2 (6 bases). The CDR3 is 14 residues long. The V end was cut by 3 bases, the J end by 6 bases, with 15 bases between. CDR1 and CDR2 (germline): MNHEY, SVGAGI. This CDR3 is CASSYLDGGAEQYF. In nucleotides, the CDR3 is TGTGCCAGCAGTTATTTAGATGGCGGGGCCGAGCAGTACTTC.

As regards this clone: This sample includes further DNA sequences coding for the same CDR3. DNA for the CDR3: TGTGCCAGCAGTTACGGGCGGGGCTCTGGAAACACCATATATTTT. Its translation is CASSYGRGSGNTIYF. The chain employs TRBV6-5 and TRBJ1-3, with unresolved D. V was pared by 2 bases and J by 0 bases, with 8 bases between. Germline assignment: CDR1 MNHEY and CDR2 SVGAGI. The CDR3 totals 15 residues.

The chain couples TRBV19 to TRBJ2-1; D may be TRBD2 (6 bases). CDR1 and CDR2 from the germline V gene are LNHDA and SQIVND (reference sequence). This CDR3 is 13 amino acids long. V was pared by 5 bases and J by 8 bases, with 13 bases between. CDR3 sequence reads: CASSSDRDYEQFF. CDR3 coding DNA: TGTGCCAGTAGTTCGGACCGGGACTATGAGCAGTTCTTC.

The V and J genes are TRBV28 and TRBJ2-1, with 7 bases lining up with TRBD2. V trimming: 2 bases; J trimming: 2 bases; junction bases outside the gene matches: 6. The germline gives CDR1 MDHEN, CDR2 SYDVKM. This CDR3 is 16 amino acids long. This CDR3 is CASSLERGMAYNEQFF. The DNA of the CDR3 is TGTGCCAGCAGTTTAGAGCGGGGCATGGCCTACAATGAGCAGTTCTTC.

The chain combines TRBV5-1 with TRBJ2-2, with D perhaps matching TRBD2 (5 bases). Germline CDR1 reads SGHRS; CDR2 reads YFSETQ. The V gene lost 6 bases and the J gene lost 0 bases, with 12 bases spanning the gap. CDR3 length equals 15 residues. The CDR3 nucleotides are TGCGCCAGCACACTCGGGGTTGCGAACACCGGGGAGCTGTTTTTT. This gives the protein CASTLGVANTGELFF.

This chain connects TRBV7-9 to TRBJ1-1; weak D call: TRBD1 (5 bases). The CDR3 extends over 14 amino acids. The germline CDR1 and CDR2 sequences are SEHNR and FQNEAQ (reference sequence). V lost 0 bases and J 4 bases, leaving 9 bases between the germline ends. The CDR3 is CASSLAGVGTEAFF. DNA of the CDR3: TGTGCCAGCAGCTTAGCAGGGGTGGGCACTGAAGCTTTCTTT.

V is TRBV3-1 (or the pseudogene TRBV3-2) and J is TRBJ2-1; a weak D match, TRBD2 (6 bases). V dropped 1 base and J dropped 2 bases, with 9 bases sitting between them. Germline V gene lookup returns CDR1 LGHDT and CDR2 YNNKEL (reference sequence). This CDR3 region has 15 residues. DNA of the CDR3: TGTGCCAGCAGCCAAGGACTAGGGGCCTACAATGAGCAGTTCTTC. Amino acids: CASSQGLGAYNEQFF.

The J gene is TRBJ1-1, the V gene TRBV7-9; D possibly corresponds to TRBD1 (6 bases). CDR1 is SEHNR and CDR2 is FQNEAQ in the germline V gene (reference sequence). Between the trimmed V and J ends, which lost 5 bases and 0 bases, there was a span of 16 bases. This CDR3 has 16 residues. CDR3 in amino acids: CASSVDRFLMNTEAFF. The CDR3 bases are TGTGCCAGCAGCGTAGACAGGTTTCTCATGAACACTGAAGCTTTCTTT.